This T cell receptor (beta chain) was retrieved from a study of CD8+ T cells in alopecia areata. As for the study in general: Tofacitinib ran for 6 to 18 months before 6 months off drug. Notes on the study in general: When scalp samples are sequenced, resident alphabeta T cells of normal skin are also captured. Sharing of TCR sequences between patients (possibly for HLA-related reasons) was less clear than in mice.

With regard to this clone: The antigen is undetermined.

Trimming removed 3 bases from V and 6 bases from J, with 9 bases in between. In germline, CDR1 is SGHDT, CDR2 YYEEEE. The CDR3 runs to 13 residues. Sequencing templates came from extracted RNA that was reverse transcribed into cDNA. Libraries were prepared by immunoSEQ multiplex PCR; TCRdb keeps only in-frame clonotypes and omits some of them. The table has just over 150,000 clones, approximately 53% seen once; the top ten hold roughly a fifth. The source material was CD8+ T cells sorted from blood, sampled at week 0. The rearrangement joins TRBV5-6 to TRBJ1-4; D is ambiguous. The clonotype originates from a human donor with alopecia areata. The CDR3 loop reads CASSSIGDEKLFF. CDR3 in DNA: TGTGCCAGCAGCTCGATCGGCGATGAAAAACTGTTTTTT.